The 30 T cell receptor beta chains reported below all come from one sample, sequenced in a study of cytomegalovirus exposure and HLA in healthy donors. PCR used 60 Vbeta primers and 13 Jbeta primers. Produced via immunoSEQ multiplex PCR; TCRdb's table is partial and in-frame only. The sample has over 100,000 clones, around three quarters seen once. Sequences were obtained from PBMCs. These receptors were obtained from a male donor in good health and CMV-seropositive.

The rearrangement links TRBV19 to TRBJ2-1; 11 bases map to TRBD2. Per the germline V gene, CDR1 is LNHDA and CDR2 is SQIVND (reference sequence). Trimming cost V 2 bases and J 5 bases; bases outside gene matches: 2. This CDR3 is 15 amino acids long. CDR3 bases: TGTGCCAGTAGTATAACGGGACTAGCGGACAATGAGCAGTTCTTC. This gives the protein CASSITGLADNEQFF.

The V gene is TRBV7-2, the J gene TRBJ2-7; weak D call: TRBD2 (5 bases). V lost 2 bases, J lost 1 base, and 12 bases lay in between. This CDR3 region has 15 residues. Looked up from germline, CDR1 is SGHTA and CDR2 is FQGNSA. CDR3 sequence (DNA): TGTGCCAGCAGCTTAAACGGGGTATTGTCCTACGAGCAGTACTTC. Its protein product is CASSLNGVLSYEQYF. The complete variable domain, with remaining parts taken from reference TRBV7-2 and TRBJ2-7, reads GAGVSQSPSNKVTEKGKDVELRCDPISGHTALYWYRQSLGQGLEFLIYFQGNSAPDKSGLPSDRFSAERTGGSVSTLTIQRTQQEDSAVYLCASSLNGVLSYEQYFGPGTRLTVT.

This chain uses TRBV7-2 with TRBJ1-5; D might be TRBD1 (6 bases). Germline V gene lookup returns CDR1 SGHTA and CDR2 FQGNSA. Trimming pared 4 bases from V and 3 bases from J, leaving 10 bases between. The CDR3 loop spans 14 amino acids. CDR3 bases: TGTGCCAGCAGCTCCCGACAGGTCAATCAGCCCCAGCATTTT. This sequence encodes CASSSRQVNQPQHF. Together with reference TRBV7-2 and TRBJ1-5, the CDR3 gives the full variable domain: GAGVSQSPSNKVTEKGKDVELRCDPISGHTALYWYRQSLGQGLEFLIYFQGNSAPDKSGLPSDRFSAERTGGSVSTLTIQRTQQEDSAVYLCASSSRQVNQPQHFGDGTRLSIL.

This chain joins TRBV6-5 and TRBJ1-1, with TRBD1 matching over 8 bases. The CDR3 contains 12 residues. Looked up from germline, CDR1 is MNHEY and CDR2 is SVGAGI. The CDR3 loop reads CGTGTGNGEAFF. CDR3 in DNA: TGTGGCACAGGGACAGGCAACGGTGAAGCTTTCTTT.

As for this clone: Sequence at one end of the junction differs from germline and may be a read error. The J gene is TRBJ2-7, the V gene TRBV7-9; no firm D call. The CDR3 runs to 11 residues. CDR1 SEHNR and CDR2 FQNEAQ come from the germline V gene (reference sequence). The CDR3 loop reads CASSSSLGFVF. CDR3 in DNA: TGTGCCAGCAGCTCTAGTCTAGGTTTCGTGTTC.

This chain joins TRBV7-2 and TRBJ1-1; D uncertain. V lost 2 bases, J lost 1 base, and 11 bases lay in between. Germline V gene data show CDR1 as SGHTA and CDR2 as FQGNSA. The CDR3 runs 15 residues. The CDR3 nucleotides read TGTGCCAGCAGCTTACGGGGAAGCGGGAACACTGAAGCTTTCTTT. Translation: CASSLRGSGNTEAFF.

The chain recombines TRBV19 with TRBJ2-5; 12 positions match TRBD2. The CDR3 consists of 16 residues. The germline V gene has CDR1 LNHDA and CDR2 SQIVND (reference sequence). V lost 7 bases, J lost 5 bases, and 11 bases stayed unmatched. CDR3: CASKRLAGGPRETQYF. DNA for the CDR3: TGTGCCAGTAAAAGGCTAGCGGGGGGGCCCCGGGAGACCCAGTACTTC.

This clone was observed a handful of times. V and J are TRBV18 and TRBJ1-1; D uncertain. Germline V gene lookup returns CDR1 KGHSH and CDR2 LQKENI. The V end was cut by 4 bases, the J end by 3 bases, with 6 bases between. The length of the CDR3 is 12 residues. The CDR3 nucleotides read TGTGCCAGCTCACTCTTCGACACTGAAGCTTTCTTT. Its translation: CASSLFDTEAFF. Supplemented by reference TRBV18 and TRBJ1-1, the full variable domain reads NAGVMQNPRHLVRRRGQEARLRCSPMKGHSHVYWYRQLPEEGLKFMVYLQKENIIDESGMPKERFSAEFPKEGPSILRIQQVVRGDSAAYFCASSLFDTEAFFGQGTRLTVV.

The genes are TRBV10-3 and TRBJ2-7; 10 nucleotides match TRBD1. Trimming at V came to 2 bases and at J to 2 bases, leaving 6 bases not matched to a gene. CDR3 length: 16 residues. CDR1 and CDR2 (germline): ENHRY, SYGVKD. CDR3 DNA sequence: TGTGCCATCAGTGAGGTAGGACAGGGGGATCCCTACGAGCAGTACTTC. Translated: CAISEVGQGDPYEQYF.

This chain uses TRBV27 with TRBJ1-2; TRBD1 matches 12 bases. CDR3 length: 19 amino acids. From germline, CDR1 is MNHEY and CDR2 SMNVEV (reference sequence). Germline trimming cut 6 bases from V and 0 bases from J; bases unmatched to any gene: 14. The chain's CDR3 is CASRSLAGQGALSNYGYTF. The DNA for the CDR3 is TGTGCCAGCAGATCTCTGGCGGGACAGGGGGCTCTTTCTAACTATGGCTACACCTTC.

The CDR3 reads CASSLTSGGADEQFF. In DNA form, the CDR3 reads TGTGCCAGCAGCTTAACTAGCGGGGGGGCCGATGAGCAGTTCTTC. V is TRBV13 and J is TRBJ2-1; TRBD2 matches at 13 bases. The V and J ends lost 2 bases and 8 bases, in that order; junction bases with no gene match: 3. Looked up from germline, CDR1 is PRHDT and CDR2 is FYEKMQ (reference sequence). The CDR3 spans 15 residues.

The chain employs TRBV14 and TRBJ1-2; no clear D. The CDR3 contains 15 residues. The germline V gene has CDR1 SGHDN and CDR2 FVKESK. V lost 1 base to trimming and J lost 2 bases, with 11 bases between them. The CDR3 sequence: CASSQGASQNYGYTF. In DNA form, the CDR3 reads TGTGCCAGCAGCCAAGGGGCCAGTCAGAACTATGGCTACACCTTC. The complete variable domain, with remaining parts taken from reference TRBV14 and TRBJ1-2, reads EAGVTQFPSHSVIEKGQTVTLRCDPISGHDNLYWYRRVMGKEIKFLLHFVKESKQDESGMPNNRFLAERTGGTYSTLKVQPAELEDSGVYFCASSQGASQNYGYTFGSGTRLTVV.

This chain joins TRBV11-2 and TRBJ2-2; 9 nucleotides align to TRBD2. J lost 5 bases, V lost 5 bases, and 9 bases had no gene match. The CDR3 has 16 residues. The germline V gene has CDR1 SGHAT and CDR2 FQNNGV. This chain's CDR3 is CASSPPGGRVTGELFF. CDR3 in DNA: TGTGCCAGCAGCCCACCCGGCGGGAGGGTGACCGGGGAGCTGTTTTTT.

J is TRBJ2-7 and V is TRBV11-3; D possibly corresponds to TRBD1 (6 bases). The CDR3 covers 12 residues. The V and J ends lost 0 bases and 6 bases respectively, with 6 bases between them. Germline V CDR1 and CDR2: SGHNT, YENEEA. The CDR3 loop is CASSLEGGEQYF. Written as DNA, the CDR3 is TGTGCCAGCAGCTTAGAAGGGGGCGAGCAGTACTTC.

This chain links TRBV7-8 with TRBJ1-3, with D unclear. CDR3 length: 17 residues. The germline V gene encodes CDR1 SGHVS and CDR2 FQNEAQ. Trimming removed 1 base at V and 0 bases at J, with 13 bases between. CDR3 region: CASSLEGRPGSGNTIYF. The CDR3 nucleotides read TGTGCCAGCAGCTTAGAAGGCAGGCCCGGCTCTGGAAACACCATATATTTT.

The chain joins TRBV7-7 to TRBJ1-3, with a weak D call TRBD1 (5 bases). Trimming took off 2 bases at V and 5 bases at J, with 13 bases between the two ends. This CDR3 is 15 amino acids long. Germline loops: CDR1 SSHAT, CDR2 FNYEAQ (reference sequence). CDR3 loop: CASSLTTDRRNTIYF. CDR3 sequence (DNA): TGTGCCAGCAGCTTAACTACCGACAGAAGAAACACCATATATTTT.

The chain links TRBV28 to TRBJ2-3; perhaps TRBD1 as D (6 bases). Germline loops: CDR1 MDHEN, CDR2 SYDVKM. Trimming took off 6 bases at V and 3 bases at J, with 19 bases between the two ends. The CDR3 is 16 amino acids. CDR3 in amino acids: CASSNSRGIRTDTQYF. DNA of the CDR3: TGTGCCAGCAGCAATAGTAGGGGGATCCGGACAGATACGCAGTATTTT. The full variable domain, with the rest looked up from reference TRBV28 and TRBJ2-3, is DVKVTQSSRYLVKRTGEKVFLECVQDMDHENMFWYRQDPGLGLRLIYFSYDVKMKEKGDIPEGYSVSREKKERFSLILESASTNQTSMYLCASSNSRGIRTDTQYFGPGTRLTVL.

Concerning this clone: A junction boundary mismatches the germline segment, possibly from a read error. The chain employs TRBV5-1 and TRBJ2-4, with TRBD1 as a possible D gene (6 bases). Germline V gene lookup returns CDR1 SGHRS and CDR2 YFSETQ. The CDR3 length is 16 residues. The CDR3 reads CASSSDSSLAKNSQYF. The CDR3 coding sequence is TGCGCCAGCAGCTCGGACAGCAGCCTAGCCAAAAACAGTCAGTACTTC. Full variable domain (outside the CDR3, taken from reference TRBV5-1 and TRBJ2-4): KAGVTQTPRYLIKTRGQQVTLSCSPISGHRSVSWYQQTPGQGLQFLFEYFSETQRNKGNFPGRFSGRQFSNSRSEMNVSTLELGDSALYLCASSSDSSLAKNSQYFGAGTRLSVL.

V is TRBV19 and J is TRBJ1-6, with 8 bases identical to TRBD1. This CDR3 contains 16 residues. Germline CDR1 LNHDA, CDR2 SQIVND (reference sequence). Losses at the gene ends were 5 bases for V and 4 bases for J; bases not matched to a gene: 7. CDR3 in DNA: TGTGCCAGTAGTGCTACGAACAGGGGGTATAATTCACCCCTCCACTTT. Translating gives CASSATNRGYNSPLHF.

The rearrangement links TRBV6-6 to TRBJ1-2; 9 bases fit TRBD1. The CDR3 runs to 14 residues. V shed 5 bases and J 4 bases; nucleotides not matched to a gene: 5. Germline-derived CDR1 and CDR2 are MNHNY and SVGAGI (reference sequence). The CDR3 spells CASSNDRGGYGYTF. The CDR3, as DNA: TGTGCCAGCAGTAATGACAGGGGGGGCTATGGCTACACCTTC.

The gene calls are TRBV18 and TRBJ2-2; 7 nucleotides align to TRBD1. After removal of 5 bases from V and 7 bases from J, the junction contained 7 bases not matched to a gene. The germline V gene encodes CDR1 KGHSH and CDR2 LQKENI. This CDR3 has 14 amino acids. CDR3 sequence: CASSTKQGIGELFF. The CDR3 nucleotides read TGTGCCAGCTCAACCAAACAGGGGATCGGGGAGCTGTTTTTT.

The chain has TRBV19 and TRBJ1-2; TRBD1 might be the D (5 bases). The CDR3 totals 13 residues. V was cut by 3 bases and J by 4 bases, with 9 bases left in between. Germline V gene lookup returns CDR1 LNHDA and CDR2 SQIVND (reference sequence). The CDR3 DNA reads TGTGCCAGTAGTATTTCCGACAGCTATGGCTACACCTTC. Protein: CASSISDSYGYTF.

Regarding this clone: Relative to the germline gene, one junction end is altered; a read error may explain this. The rearrangement joins TRBV4-2 to TRBJ2-6; TRBD1 is a possible D gene (5 bases). Per germline, CDR1 LGHNA and CDR2 YNFKEQ. The CDR3 consists of 15 residues. CDR3 protein: CASSFQGTGANGLTF. As DNA, the CDR3 is TGTGCCAGCAGCTTTCAGGGTACTGGGGCCAACGGCCTGACTTTC.

This rearrangement joins TRBV9 to TRBJ2-3; 14 bases match TRBD2. The ends lost 3 bases at V and 6 bases at J; junction bases unmatched: 6. The V gene's germline CDR1 is SGDLS and CDR2 YYNGEE. The CDR3 has 16 residues. CDR3: CASSGGLAGGWDTQYF. The CDR3, as DNA: TGTGCCAGCAGCGGAGGACTAGCGGGGGGTTGGGATACGCAGTATTTT.

The CDR3 nucleotides are TGTGCCAGCAGCGTCGGGGGAGGACAAGAGACCCAGTACTTC. Translating it yields CASSVGGGQETQYF. The rearrangement links TRBV9 to TRBJ2-5; D might be TRBD2 (6 bases). Trimming cost V 2 bases and J 2 bases, with 10 bases left between them. CDR3 length: 14 amino acids. Per germline, CDR1 SGDLS and CDR2 YYNGEE.

V usage is TRBV5-4 and J usage is TRBJ2-7, with 9 bases that match TRBD1. Germline V gene sequence: CDR1 SGHNT, CDR2 YYREEE (reference sequence). The V gene end was trimmed by 5 bases and the J gene end by 6 bases; junction bases not matched to a gene: 3. This CDR3 is 12 amino acids long. CDR3 nucleotides: TGTGCCAGCAGTAGGGACAGGGTCGAGCAGTACTTC. Translating gives CASSRDRVEQYF.

The V gene is TRBV27, the J gene TRBJ1-5, with TRBD1 as a possible D gene (5 bases). The germline V gene has CDR1 MNHEY and CDR2 SMNVEV (reference sequence). This CDR3 has 14 residues. Deletions cut 3 bases from V and 0 bases from J, with 6 bases between. For the CDR3, the DNA is TGTGCCAGCAGTTTCGGGGGTAGCAATCAGCCCCAGCATTTT. Translation: CASSFGGSNQPQHF.

The gene calls are TRBV18 and TRBJ2-2; D might be TRBD1 (6 bases). The CDR3 consists of 15 residues. With 0 bases removed from V and 4 bases from J, the gap between germline ends came to 9 bases. Germline values: CDR1 KGHSH, CDR2 LQKENI. The CDR3 DNA reads TGTGCCAGCTCACCACCAGGGGGAAGCACCGGGGAGCTGTTTTTT. Residues: CASSPPGGSTGELFF. The full variable domain, rest sourced from reference TRBV18 and TRBJ2-2, is NAGVMQNPRHLVRRRGQEARLRCSPMKGHSHVYWYRQLPEEGLKFMVYLQKENIIDESGMPKERFSAEFPKEGPSILRIQQVVRGDSAAYFCASSPPGGSTGELFFGEGSRLTVL.

V is TRBV4-2 and J is TRBJ2-5; 9 nucleotides agree with TRBD2. The CDR3 extends over 17 amino acids. Unmatched junction bases numbered 12, after V lost 2 bases and J lost 5 bases. Germline CDR1 reads LGHNA; CDR2 reads YNFKEQ. The CDR3 nucleotides are TGTGCCAGCAGCCAAAGCGTGGCGGGACTAGCACGCGAGACCCAGTACTTC. Its translation is CASSQSVAGLARETQYF.

The rearrangement joins TRBV5-1 to TRBJ1-6, with 9 bases lining up with TRBD1. Germline-derived CDR1 and CDR2 are SGHRS and YFSETQ. The ends lost 0 bases at V and 7 bases at J; junction bases unmatched: 2. The CDR3 loop spans 15 amino acids. In nucleotides, the CDR3 is TGCGCCAGCAGCTTGGGGACAGGGGTGAATTCACCCCTCCACTTT. Residues: CASSLGTGVNSPLHF.